Listed below are T cell receptor beta chains from one sample, sequenced in a study of radiation and T cells in renal cell carcinoma. Here immunoSEQ multiplex PCR was the method, and the copy in TCRdb shows in-frame clones only, minus some. The table shows some 120,000 clones, with around 90% occurring only once. The source material was blood, sampled from a patient whose treatment included radiotherapy and nephrectomy. Receptors were obtained from a woman between 70 and 85 years old with renal cell carcinoma. Both conserved end residues are trimmed from each CDR3. Each record gives: V gene, J gene, CDR3 protein.

>TRBV19|TRBJ1-2
ASSPAVLMQGYT
>TRBV27|TRBJ1-2
ASSRGQAILYGYT
>TRBV4-2|TRBJ2-7
ASSQDRGDYYEQY
>TRBV11-3|TRBJ1-6
ASSLVQGRRSPLH
>TRBV29-1|TRBJ1-5
SGQEADQPQH
>TRBV2|TRBJ1-3
ASRAGPTGLY
>TRBV11-3|TRBJ2-7
ASSFHRDSLPHLYYEQY
>TRBV19|TRBJ2-5
ASSATGSQVTQY
>TRBV25-1|TRBJ1-1
ASSVPIRGNTEAF
>TRBV30|TRBJ2-1
AWSVVMRGGLNEQF
>TRBV6-1|TRBJ1-5
ASRIGQGSNQPQH
>TRBV7-9|TRBJ2-5
ASSLRSGGARETQY
>TRBV28|TRBJ1-5
ASSLQGASNQPQH
>TRBV10-3|TRBJ2-7
AISDSRPYEQY
>TRBV5-6|TRBJ2-7
ASSLALAAPY
>TRBV11-2|TRBJ2-2
ASSTQRDTGELF
>TRBV5-1|TRBJ1-2
ASSLAGGTEGYT
>TRBV9|TRBJ2-1
ASSVASQSYNEQF
>TRBV11-1|TRBJ2-5
ASSFSSGAGETQY
>TRBV28|TRBJ1-1
ASSLAGQWGTEAF
>TRBV5-8|TRBJ2-3
ASSLVGGGRTDTQY
>TRBV4-3|TRBJ1-6
ASSATGGESPLH
>TRBV28|TRBJ1-2
ASSEGSYGYT
>TRBV4-3|TRBJ1-2
ASSQDRVAGNGYT